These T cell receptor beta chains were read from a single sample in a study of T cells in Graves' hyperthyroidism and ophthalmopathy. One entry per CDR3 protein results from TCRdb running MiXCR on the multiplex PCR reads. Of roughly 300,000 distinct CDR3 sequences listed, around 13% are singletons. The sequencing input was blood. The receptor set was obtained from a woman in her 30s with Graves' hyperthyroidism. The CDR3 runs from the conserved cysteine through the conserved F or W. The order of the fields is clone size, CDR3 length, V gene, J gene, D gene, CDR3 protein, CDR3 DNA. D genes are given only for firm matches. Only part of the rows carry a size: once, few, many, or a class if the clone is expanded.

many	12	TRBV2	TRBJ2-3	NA	CAIVLRGPTQYF	TGTGCCATCGTTTTGCGGGGCCCCACGCAGTATTTT
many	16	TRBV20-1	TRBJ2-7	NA	CSASKAGGLPSYEQYF	TGCAGTGCTAGTAAGGCGGGTGGACTACCTTCCTACGAGCAGTACTTC
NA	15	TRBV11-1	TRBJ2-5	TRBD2	CASSTSGGDGETQYF	TGTGCCAGCAGCACCTCGGGGGGGGACGGAGAGACCCAGTACTTC
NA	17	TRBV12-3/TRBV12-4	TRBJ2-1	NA	CASSLPLRGPSYNEQFF	TGTGCCAGCAGTCTCCCTCTCCGGGGGCCCTCCTACAATGAGCAGTTCTTC
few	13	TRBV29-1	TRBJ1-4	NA	CSVAGVLNEKLFF	TGCAGCGTTGCCGGCGTGCTGAATGAAAAACTGTTTTTT
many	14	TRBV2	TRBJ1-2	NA	CATKQPGLSLGYTF	TGTGCCACTAAGCAGCCGGGACTTAGTCTTGGCTACACCTTC
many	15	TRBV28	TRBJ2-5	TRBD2	CASSPPTSGEETQYF	TGTGCCAGCAGTCCCCCCACTAGCGGGGAAGAGACCCAGTACTTC
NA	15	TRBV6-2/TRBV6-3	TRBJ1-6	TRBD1	CASSYSDRNNSPLHF	TGTGCCAGCAGTTACTCGGACAGGAATAATTCACCCCTCCACTTT
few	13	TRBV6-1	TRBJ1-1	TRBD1	CASRSTGKDEAFF	TGTGCCAGCAGGTCGACAGGGAAGGATGAAGCTTTCTTT
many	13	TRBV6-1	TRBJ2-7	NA	CASSEAAAYEQYF	TGTGCCAGCAGTGAAGCGGCGGCCTACGAGCAGTACTTC
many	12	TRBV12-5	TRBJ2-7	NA	CASLFPAYEQYF	TGTGCTAGTCTCTTCCCAGCCTACGAGCAGTACTTC
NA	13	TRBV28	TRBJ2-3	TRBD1	CASSRQGQDTQYF	TGTGCCAGCAGCCGACAGGGTCAAGATACGCAGTATTTT
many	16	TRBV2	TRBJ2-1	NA	CASSEGSAKFYNEQFF	TGTGCCAGCAGTGAGGGTAGCGCGAAATTCTATAATGAGCAGTTCTTC
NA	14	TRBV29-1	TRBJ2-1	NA	CSGNTGTHYNEQFF	TGCAGCGGGAACACCGGGACACACTACAATGAGCAGTTCTTC
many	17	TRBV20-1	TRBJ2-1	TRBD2	CSAQNPGSSGSYNEQFF	TGCAGTGCCCAAAACCCGGGCTCTAGCGGCTCCTACAATGAGCAGTTCTTC
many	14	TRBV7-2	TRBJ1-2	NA	CASSLGGDTYGYTF	TGTGCCAGCAGCTTAGGCGGGGACACATATGGCTACACCTTC
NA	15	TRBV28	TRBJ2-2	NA	CASSFPQGSTGELFF	TGTGCCAGCAGTTTCCCACAGGGCTCCACCGGGGAGCTGTTTTTT
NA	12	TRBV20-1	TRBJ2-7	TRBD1	CSARTGNYEQYF	TGCAGTGCAAGGACAGGGAACTACGAGCAGTACTTC
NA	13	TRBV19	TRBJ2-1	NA	CASSIDGYNEQFF	TGTGCCAGTAGTATAGACGGGTACAATGAGCAGTTCTTC
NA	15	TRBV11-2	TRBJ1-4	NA	CASSPDRKGLEKLFF	TGTGCCAGCAGCCCTGACAGGAAGGGATTGGAAAAACTGTTTTTT
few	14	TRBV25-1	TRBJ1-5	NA	CASSEYLSNQPQHF	TGTGCCAGCAGTGAATATTTGAGCAATCAGCCCCAGCATTTT
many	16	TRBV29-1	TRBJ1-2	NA	CSVVGGNEVRLYGYTF	TGCAGCGTTGTCGGTGGAAACGAGGTTCGTCTATATGGCTACACCTTC
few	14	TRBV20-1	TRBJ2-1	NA	CSAREAGPYNEQFF	TGCAGTGCTAGAGAGGCGGGACCATACAATGAGCAGTTCTTC
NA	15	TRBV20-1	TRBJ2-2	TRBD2	CSARGLAGSTGELFF	TGCAGTGCTAGAGGGCTAGCGGGAAGCACCGGGGAGCTGTTTTTT
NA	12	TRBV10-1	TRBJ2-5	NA	CASSESMAPRYF	TGCGCCAGCAGTGAGTCTATGGCTCCAAGGTACTTC
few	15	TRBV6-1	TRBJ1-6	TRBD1	CASRPGTADNSPLHF	TGTGCCAGCAGACCCGGGACAGCCGATAATTCACCCCTCCACTTT
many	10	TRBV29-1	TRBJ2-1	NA	CSVTNEQLFF	TGCAGCGTGACGAATGAGCAGTTGTTCTTC
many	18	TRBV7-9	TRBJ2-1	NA	CASSPRRDLVEEPNEQFF	TGTGCCAGCAGCCCGCGACGGGACCTAGTAGAGGAACCAAATGAGCAGTTCTTC
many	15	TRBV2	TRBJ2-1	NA	CASSELGGSYNEQFF	TGTGCCAGCAGTGAGCTTGGAGGGTCGTACAATGAGCAGTTCTTC
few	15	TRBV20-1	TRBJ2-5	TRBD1	CSAQGDSSTQETQYF	TGCAGTGCCCAAGGGGACAGTAGCACCCAAGAGACCCAGTACTTC
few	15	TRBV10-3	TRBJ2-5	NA	CAISGIWDGQETQYF	TGTGCCATCAGTGGGATATGGGACGGTCAAGAGACCCAGTACTTC
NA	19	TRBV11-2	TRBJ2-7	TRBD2	CASSWSQGPSGRTPYEQYF	TGTGCCAGCAGCTGGAGTCAGGGGCCAAGCGGGAGGACGCCCTACGAGCAGTACTTC
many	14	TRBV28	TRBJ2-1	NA	CASSRPREGNEQFF	TGTGCCAGCAGCCGGCCCCGCGAGGGCAATGAGCAGTTCTTC
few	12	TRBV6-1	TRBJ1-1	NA	CASSEMRFGGFF	TGTGCCAGCAGTGAGATGCGGTTCGGCGGTTTCTTT
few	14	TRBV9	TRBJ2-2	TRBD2	CASSASGRTGELFF	TGTGCCAGCAGCGCTAGCGGGAGGACCGGGGAGCTGTTTTTT
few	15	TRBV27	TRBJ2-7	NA	CASSLRPRVLREQYF	TGTGCCAGCAGTTTACGCCCTAGAGTGTTACGCGAGCAGTACTTC
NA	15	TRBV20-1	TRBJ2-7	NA	CSARTERWSSYEQYF	TGCAGTGCTAGAACCGAGCGGTGGAGCTCCTACGAGCAGTACTTC
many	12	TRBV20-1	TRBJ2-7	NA	CSARFPGYEQYF	TGCAGTGCTAGGTTTCCGGGCTACGAGCAGTACTTC
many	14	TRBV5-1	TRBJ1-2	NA	CASSLGARHYGYTF	TGCGCCAGCAGCTTGGGTGCCAGGCACTATGGCTACACCTTC
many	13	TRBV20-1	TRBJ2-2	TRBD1	CSADREGTGELFF	TGCAGTGCTGACAGGGAAGGCACCGGGGAGCTGTTTTTT
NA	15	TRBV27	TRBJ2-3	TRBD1	CASTPRGQFTDTQYF	TGTGCCAGCACTCCTAGGGGGCAGTTCACAGATACGCAGTATTTT
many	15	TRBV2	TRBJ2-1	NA	CASLSGRQIPYEQFF	TGTGCCAGCTTGTCGGGACGACAGATTCCCTATGAGCAGTTCTTC
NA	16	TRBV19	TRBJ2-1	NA	CASRVGPTRSYNEQFF	TGTGCCAGTAGAGTCGGTCCGACGCGCTCCTACAATGAGCAGTTCTTC
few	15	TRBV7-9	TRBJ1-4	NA	CASSLGLGKTEKLFF	TGTGCCAGCAGCTTAGGCCTGGGGAAAACCGAAAAACTGTTTTTT
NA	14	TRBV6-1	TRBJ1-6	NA	CASSEAPVDSPLHF	TGTGCCAGCAGTGAAGCCCCGGTCGATTCACCCCTCCACTTT
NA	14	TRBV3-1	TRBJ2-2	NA	CASSLGASTGELFF	TGTGCCAGCAGCCTTGGGGCCTCTACCGGGGAGCTGTTTTTT